This T cell receptor (beta chain) was obtained from a study of blood T cell repertoires in COVID-19 (TCRdb year 2020). In terms of the full investigation: Collaborator samples came from the United States, Italy and Spain and covered acute and convalescent phases of COVID-19. Where HLA class I and class II types were available, the types were taken from metadata supplied by the sample provider, not from assay-based typing. The sample metadata nearly always contained a de-identified subject ID, COVID-19 status, age in years and sex. The samples were drawn from two sources: the first 160 participants of the ongoing ImmuneRACE study, and fewer than 1,500 subjects contributed by 6 global collaborators. The material from the prospective study consisted of cDNA or gDNA derived from T cells, B-cell-depleted T cells, or PBMCs. Deeply sampled blood TCRbeta repertoires from subjects exposed to, actively infected with, or recovered from COVID-19 were included in the dataset. A freely available public database, intended as a resource for researchers studying the immune response to SARS-CoV-2, is where the repertoires were released. Summary of the overall study and its limitations: The quantity of clinical and demographic metadata differed by source and by participant and was supplied without curation.

Of note for this clone: No cognate antigen has been identified for it. Base qualities are not at hand, and no much larger clone is one base apart.

Germline trimming amounts to 3 bases on V and 4 bases on J, with 9 as the count of junction bases outside the gene matches. Based on the germline V gene, the CDR1 and CDR2 sequences are KGHSH and LQKENI. The CDR3 runs 17 residues from the cysteine to the phenylalanine. Of the read, only the CDR3 DNA is kept; its 51 bases are in frame from base 1. Whole blood was collected in K2EDTA tubes by collaborating institutions according to the institutions' own protocols. Collaborator samples were shipped for TCRbeta analysis as frozen whole blood, isolated PBMCs, or DNA extracted from either sample type. TCRbeta CDR3 regions were amplified from genomic DNA by means of the immunoSEQ Assay, a bias-controlled multiplex PCR. The published analysis was carried out like this. The number of nucleated cells in each sample was estimated by amplification of reference gene primers within the assay. To quantify the absolute abundance of each unique TCRbeta CDR3 rearrangement, sequence reads were collapsed and filtered. Productive Simpson clonality was computed per sample as the square root of Simpson's diversity index over productive rearrangements. As stored in TCRdb, this immuneACCESS dataset retains in-frame rearrangements with V and J assigned. A fraction of the clones does not appear; measured against another copy, unresolved V genes explain less than half of the discrepancy, and the remainder lacks a known reason. V and J calls and clone size are copied from that table; D and trimming were computed from the DNA. This sample comprises around 150,000 clones, around 85% of them detected only once. The top ten clonotypes cover about 3% of the sample.

The sample consisted of peripheral blood. The V gene is TRBV18 and the J gene is TRBJ1-4, and TRBD1 matches 9 of the central bases. The source of this sequence is a human donor with acute or convalescent COVID-19. The donor label of this sample is uncertain. The DNA is as follows: TGTGCCAGCTCACCGCCCGGGACAGGGATATTTAATGAAAAACTGTTTTTT. This is translated as CASSPPGTGIFNEKLFF.